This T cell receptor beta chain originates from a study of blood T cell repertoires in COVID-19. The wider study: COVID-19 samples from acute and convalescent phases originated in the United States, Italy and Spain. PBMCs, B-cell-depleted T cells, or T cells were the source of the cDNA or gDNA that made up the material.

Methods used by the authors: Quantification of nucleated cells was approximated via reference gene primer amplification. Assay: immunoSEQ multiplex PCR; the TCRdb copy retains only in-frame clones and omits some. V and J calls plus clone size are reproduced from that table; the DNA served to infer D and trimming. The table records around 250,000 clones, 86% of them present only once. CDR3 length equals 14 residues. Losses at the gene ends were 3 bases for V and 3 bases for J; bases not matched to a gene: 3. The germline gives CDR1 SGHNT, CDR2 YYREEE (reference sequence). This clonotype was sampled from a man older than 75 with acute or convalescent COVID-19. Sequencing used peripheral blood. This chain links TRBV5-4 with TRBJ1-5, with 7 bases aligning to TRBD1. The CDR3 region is CASSSGTDNQPQHF. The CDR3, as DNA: TGTGCCAGCAGCTCCGGGACAGACAATCAGCCCCAGCATTTT.